Sequencing of this T cell receptor (beta chain) was carried out in a study of blood T cell repertoires in COVID-19 (dated by TCRdb to 2019 to 2021). At the level of the whole study: Samples covering the acute and convalescent phases of COVID-19 were provided by collaborators in the United States, Italy and Spain. The dataset comprised deeply sampled blood TCRbeta repertoires from subjects exposed to, actively infected with, or recovered from COVID-19. The samples were drawn from two sources: the first 160 participants of the ongoing ImmuneRACE study, and 1,200 or so subjects contributed by 6 global collaborators. The material from the prospective study consisted of cDNA or gDNA derived from T cells, B-cell-depleted T cells, or PBMCs. The repertoires were released in a freely available public database intended as a resource for research on the immune response to SARS-CoV-2. Nearly every sample came with metadata listing a de-identified subject ID, COVID-19 status, age in years and sex. Where available, HLA class I and class II types were taken from metadata supplied by the sample provider and were not determined by assay-based typing. General conclusions and limits of the study: The amount of clinical and demographic metadata varied by source and participant and was provided uncurated.

TCRbeta CDR3 regions were amplified from genomic DNA using the immunoSEQ Assay, a bias-controlled multiplex PCR. Per the original workflow: Nucleated cell counts per sample were estimated from amplification of reference gene primers within the assay. To quantify the absolute abundance of each unique TCRbeta CDR3 rearrangement, sequence reads were collapsed and filtered. For each sample, productive Simpson clonality was calculated as the square root of Simpson's diversity index across productive rearrangements. In its TCRdb copy, this immuneACCESS table keeps in-frame sequences only and misses some clones. Where compared with another copy, unresolved V genes explain less than half of these, and the others have no known cause. V, J and clone size were drawn from that table, and D and trimming were deduced from the DNA. The sample table shows 450,000 or so clones, and approximately 90% are seen once. The ten largest clones capture under 2% of the sample.

In Seattle, one collaborating source enrolled patients while the infection was active and tracked those patients longitudinally over the course of disease. Whole blood was collected in K2EDTA tubes by collaborating institutions according to the institutions' own protocols. For TCRbeta analysis, collaborators shipped samples in one of three forms: frozen whole blood, isolated PBMCs, or DNA extracted from either of those sample types. CDR1 and CDR2 were assigned from the germline V gene as SGHDT and YYEEEE. The CDR3, cysteine through phenylalanine, is 17 amino acids long. CDR3 DNA is the only sequence kept; it has 51 bases, read in frame from the first base. The trim is 4 bases for V and 1 base for J, with a gap of 15 bases between the germline ends. As to this clone: Its antigen is still unknown. Base-call qualities are not available, and no considerably larger clone is one nucleotide away.

The source of this sequence is a woman in her forties with COVID-19, enrolled during active disease. The sequence links TRBV5-6 to TRBJ2-6, with TRBD1 as a weak D call on 5 bases. Specimen: peripheral blood. For the CDR3, the sequence is CASSVPRVPSGANVLTF. The nucleotide sequence is TGTGCCAGCAGCGTCCCCAGGGTTCCATCTGGGGCCAACGTCCTGACTTTC.